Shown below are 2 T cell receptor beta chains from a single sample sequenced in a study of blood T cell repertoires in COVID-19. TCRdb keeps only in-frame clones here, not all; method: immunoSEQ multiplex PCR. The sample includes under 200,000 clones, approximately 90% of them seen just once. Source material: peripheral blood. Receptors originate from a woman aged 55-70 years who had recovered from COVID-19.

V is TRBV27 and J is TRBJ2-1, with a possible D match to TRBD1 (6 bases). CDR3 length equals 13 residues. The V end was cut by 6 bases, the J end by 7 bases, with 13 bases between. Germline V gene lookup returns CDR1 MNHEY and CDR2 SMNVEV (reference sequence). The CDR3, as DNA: TGTGCCAGCAGCCCGACAGGAGCGAATGAGCAGTTCTTC. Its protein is CASSPTGANEQFF.

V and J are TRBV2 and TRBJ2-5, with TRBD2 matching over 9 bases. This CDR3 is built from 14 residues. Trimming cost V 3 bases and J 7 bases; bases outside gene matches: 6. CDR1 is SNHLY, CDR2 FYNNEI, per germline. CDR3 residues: CASSETSGPTTQYF. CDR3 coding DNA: TGTGCCAGCAGTGAGACTAGCGGTCCGACGACCCAGTACTTC.